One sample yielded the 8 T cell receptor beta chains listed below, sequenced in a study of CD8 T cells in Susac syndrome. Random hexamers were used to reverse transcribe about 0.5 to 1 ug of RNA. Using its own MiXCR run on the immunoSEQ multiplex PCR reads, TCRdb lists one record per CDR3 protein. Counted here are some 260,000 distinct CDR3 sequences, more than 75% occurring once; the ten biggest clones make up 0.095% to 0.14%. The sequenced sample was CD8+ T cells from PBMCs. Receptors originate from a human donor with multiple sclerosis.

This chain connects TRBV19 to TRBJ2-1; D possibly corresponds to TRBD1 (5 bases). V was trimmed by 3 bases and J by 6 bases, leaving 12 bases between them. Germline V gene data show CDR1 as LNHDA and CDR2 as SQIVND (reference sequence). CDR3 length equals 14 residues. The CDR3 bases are TGTGCCAGTAGTATCATAGACAGAGTCAATGAGCAGTTCTTC. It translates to CASSIIDRVNEQFF. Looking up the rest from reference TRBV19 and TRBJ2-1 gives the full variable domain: DGGITQSPKYLFRKEGQNVTLSCEQNLNHDAMYWYRQDPGQGLRLIYYSQIVNDFQKGDIAEGYSVSREKKESFPLTVTSAQKNPTAFYLCASSIIDRVNEQFFGPGTRLTVL.

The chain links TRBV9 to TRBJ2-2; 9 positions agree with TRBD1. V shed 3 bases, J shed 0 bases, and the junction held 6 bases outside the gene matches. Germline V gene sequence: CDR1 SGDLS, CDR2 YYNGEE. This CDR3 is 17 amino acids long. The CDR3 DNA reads TGTGCCAGCAGCGCCTCGAACAGGGGGCCGAACACCGGGGAGCTGTTTTTT. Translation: CASSASNRGPNTGELFF. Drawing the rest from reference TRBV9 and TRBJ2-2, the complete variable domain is DSGVTQTPKHLITATGQRVTLRCSPRSGDLSVYWYQQSLDQGLQFLIQYYNGEERAKGNILERFSAQQFPDLHSELNLSSLELGDSALYFCASSASNRGPNTGELFFGEGSRLTVL.

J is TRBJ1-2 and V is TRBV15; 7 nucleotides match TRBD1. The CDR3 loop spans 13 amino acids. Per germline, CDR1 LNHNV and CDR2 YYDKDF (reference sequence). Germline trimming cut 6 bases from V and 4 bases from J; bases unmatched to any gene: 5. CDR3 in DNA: TGTGCCACCAGGCGCCGGGACAGCTATGGCTACACCTTC. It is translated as CATRRRDSYGYTF.

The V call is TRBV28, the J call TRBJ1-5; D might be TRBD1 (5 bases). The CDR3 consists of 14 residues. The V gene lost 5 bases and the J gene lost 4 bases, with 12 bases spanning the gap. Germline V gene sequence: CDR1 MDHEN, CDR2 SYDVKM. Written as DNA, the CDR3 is TGTGCCAGCAGTGCGGATGGGGGGAATCAGCCCCAGCATTTT. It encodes CASSADGGNQPQHF.

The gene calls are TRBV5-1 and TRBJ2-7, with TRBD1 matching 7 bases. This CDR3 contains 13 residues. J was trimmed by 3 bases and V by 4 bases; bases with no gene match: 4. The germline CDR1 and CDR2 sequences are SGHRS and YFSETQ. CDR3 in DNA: TGCGCCAGCAGCCAGGGACAGAACTACGAGCAGTACTTC. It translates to CASSQGQNYEQYF.

CDR3 nucleotides: TGTGCCATCAGTGTCGGCAGTACCTACGAGCAGTACTTC. This sequence encodes CAISVGSTYEQYF. The rearrangement joins TRBV10-3 to TRBJ2-7; D unresolved. Germline CDR1 and CDR2: ENHRY and SYGVKD. Trimming pared 4 bases from V and 2 bases from J, leaving 9 bases between. This CDR3 is 13 amino acids long.

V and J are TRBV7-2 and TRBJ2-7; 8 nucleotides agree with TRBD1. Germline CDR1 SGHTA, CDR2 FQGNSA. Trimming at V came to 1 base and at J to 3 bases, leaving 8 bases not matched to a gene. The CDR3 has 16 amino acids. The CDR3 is CASSLVREGQVYEQYF. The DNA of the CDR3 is TGTGCCAGCAGCTTAGTCCGAGAGGGACAGGTCTACGAGCAGTACTTC.

The CDR3 DNA reads TGTGCCTGGAGTGACCGGGTCTCTAATCAGCCCCAGCATTTT. Translation: CAWSDRVSNQPQHF. The rearrangement joins TRBV30 to TRBJ1-5; no clear D gene. The CDR3 has 14 residues. V was trimmed by 1 base and J by 4 bases, leaving 11 bases between them. The V gene's germline CDR1 is GTSNPN and CDR2 SVGIG (reference sequence).